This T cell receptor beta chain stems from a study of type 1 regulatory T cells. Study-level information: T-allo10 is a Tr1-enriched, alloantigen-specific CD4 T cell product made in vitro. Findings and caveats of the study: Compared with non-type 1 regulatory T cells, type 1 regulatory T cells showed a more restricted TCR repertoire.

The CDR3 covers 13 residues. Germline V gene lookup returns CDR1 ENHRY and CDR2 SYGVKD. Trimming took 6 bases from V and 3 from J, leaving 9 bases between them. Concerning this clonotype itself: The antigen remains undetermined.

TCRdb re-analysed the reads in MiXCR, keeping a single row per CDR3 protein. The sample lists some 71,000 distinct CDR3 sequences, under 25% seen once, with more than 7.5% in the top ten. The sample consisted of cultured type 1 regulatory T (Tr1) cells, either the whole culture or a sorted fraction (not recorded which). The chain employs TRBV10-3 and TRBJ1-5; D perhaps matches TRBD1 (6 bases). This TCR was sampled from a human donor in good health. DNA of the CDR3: TGTGCCATCAGGGACAGTATCAATCAGCCCCAGCATTTT. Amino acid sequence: CAIRDSINQPQHF.